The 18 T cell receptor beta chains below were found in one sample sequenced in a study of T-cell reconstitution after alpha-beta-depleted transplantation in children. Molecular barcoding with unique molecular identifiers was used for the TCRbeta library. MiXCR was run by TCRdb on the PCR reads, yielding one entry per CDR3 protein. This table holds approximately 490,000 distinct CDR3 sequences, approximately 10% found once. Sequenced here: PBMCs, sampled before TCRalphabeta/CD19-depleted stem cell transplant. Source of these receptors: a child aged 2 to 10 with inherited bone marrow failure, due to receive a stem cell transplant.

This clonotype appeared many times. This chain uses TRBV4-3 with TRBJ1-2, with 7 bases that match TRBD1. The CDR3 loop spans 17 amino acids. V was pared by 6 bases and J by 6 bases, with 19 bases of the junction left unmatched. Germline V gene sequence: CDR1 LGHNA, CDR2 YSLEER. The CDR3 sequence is CASRRSGTAFVVDGYTF. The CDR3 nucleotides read TGCGCCAGCAGGCGCTCCGGGACAGCCTTCGTAGTGGATGGCTACACCTTC.

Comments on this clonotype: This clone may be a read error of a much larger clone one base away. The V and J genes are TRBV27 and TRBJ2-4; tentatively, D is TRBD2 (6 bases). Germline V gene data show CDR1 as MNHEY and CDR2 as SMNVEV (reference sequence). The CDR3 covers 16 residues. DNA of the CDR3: TGTGCCAGCAGTACACAGCGTAAACTAGCCAAATACATTCAGTACTTC. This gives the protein CASSTQRKLAKYIQYF.

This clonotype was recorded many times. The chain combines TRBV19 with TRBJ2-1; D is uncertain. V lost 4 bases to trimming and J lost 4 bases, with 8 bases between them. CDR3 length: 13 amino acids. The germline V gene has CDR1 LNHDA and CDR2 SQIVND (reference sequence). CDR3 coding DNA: TGTGCCAGTAGTAATTACGGTTACAATGAGCAGTTCTTC. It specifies CASSNYGYNEQFF.

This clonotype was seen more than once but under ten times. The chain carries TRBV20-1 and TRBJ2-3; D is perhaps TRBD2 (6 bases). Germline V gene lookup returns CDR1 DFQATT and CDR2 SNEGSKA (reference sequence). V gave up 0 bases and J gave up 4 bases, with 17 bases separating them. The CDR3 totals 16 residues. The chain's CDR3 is CSARDHPGAGSDTQYF. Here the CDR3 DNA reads TGCAGTGCTAGAGATCATCCGGGAGCAGGGTCAGATACGCAGTATTTT.

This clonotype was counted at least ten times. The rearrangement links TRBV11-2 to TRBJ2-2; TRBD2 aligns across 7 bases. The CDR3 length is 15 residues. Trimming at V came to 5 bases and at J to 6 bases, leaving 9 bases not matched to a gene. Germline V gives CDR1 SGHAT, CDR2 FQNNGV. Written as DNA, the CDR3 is TGTGCCAGCAGCGTAAGGGTCCGGGAGGCCGGGGAGCTGTTTTTT. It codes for CASSVRVREAGELFF.

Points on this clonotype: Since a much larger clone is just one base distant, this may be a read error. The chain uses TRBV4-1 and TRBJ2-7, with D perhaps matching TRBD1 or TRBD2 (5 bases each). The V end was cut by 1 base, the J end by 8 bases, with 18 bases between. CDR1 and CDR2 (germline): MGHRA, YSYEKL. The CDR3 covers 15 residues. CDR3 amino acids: CASSQGRGNKDKQYF. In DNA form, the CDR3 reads TGCGCCAGCAGCCAAGGACGGGGTAATAAGGACAAGCAGTACTTC.

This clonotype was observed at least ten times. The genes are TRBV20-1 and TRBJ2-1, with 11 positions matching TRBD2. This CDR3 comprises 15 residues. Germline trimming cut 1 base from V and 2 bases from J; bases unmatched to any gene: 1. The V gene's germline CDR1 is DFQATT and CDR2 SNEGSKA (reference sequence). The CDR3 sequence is CSARVAGGPYNEQFF. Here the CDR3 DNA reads TGCAGTGCTAGAGTAGCGGGAGGGCCCTACAATGAGCAGTTCTTC.

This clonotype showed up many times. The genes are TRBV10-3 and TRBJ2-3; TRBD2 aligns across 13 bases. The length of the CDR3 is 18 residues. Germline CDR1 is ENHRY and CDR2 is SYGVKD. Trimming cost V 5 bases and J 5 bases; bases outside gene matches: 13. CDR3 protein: CAISRGLAGVIDEDTQYF. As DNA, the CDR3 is TGTGCCATCAGTCGTGGACTAGCGGGAGTGATTGATGAAGATACGCAGTATTTT.

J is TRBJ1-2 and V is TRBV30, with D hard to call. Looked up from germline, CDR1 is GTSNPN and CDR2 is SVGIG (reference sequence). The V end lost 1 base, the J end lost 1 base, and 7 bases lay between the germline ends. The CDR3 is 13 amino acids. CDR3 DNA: TGTGCCTGGAGTGCCACTGTTAACTATGGCTACACCTTC. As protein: CAWSATVNYGYTF. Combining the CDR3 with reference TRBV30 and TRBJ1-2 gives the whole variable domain SQTIHQWPATLVQPVGSPLSLECTVEGTSNPNLYWYRQAAGRGLQLLFYSVGIGQISSEVPQNLSASRPQDRQFILSSKKLLLSDSGFYLCAWSATVNYGYTFGSGTRLTVV.

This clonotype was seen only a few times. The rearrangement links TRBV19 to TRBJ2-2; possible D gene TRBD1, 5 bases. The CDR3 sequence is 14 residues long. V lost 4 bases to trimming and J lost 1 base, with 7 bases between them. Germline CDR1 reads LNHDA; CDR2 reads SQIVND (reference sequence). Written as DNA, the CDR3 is TGTGCCAGTAGTAGGACACTGAACACCGGGGAGCTGTTTTTT. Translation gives CASSRTLNTGELFF.

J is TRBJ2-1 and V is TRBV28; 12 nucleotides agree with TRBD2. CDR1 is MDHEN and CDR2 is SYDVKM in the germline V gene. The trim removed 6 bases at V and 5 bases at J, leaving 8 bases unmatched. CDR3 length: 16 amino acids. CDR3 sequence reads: CASSAAGLAGHNEQFF. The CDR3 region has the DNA TGTGCCAGCAGCGCCGCGGGACTAGCGGGCCACAATGAGCAGTTCTTC. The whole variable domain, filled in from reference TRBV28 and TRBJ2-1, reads DVKVTQSSRYLVKRTGEKVFLECVQDMDHENMFWYRQDPGLGLRLIYFSYDVKMKEKGDIPEGYSVSREKKERFSLILESASTNQTSMYLCASSAAGLAGHNEQFFGPGTRLTVL.

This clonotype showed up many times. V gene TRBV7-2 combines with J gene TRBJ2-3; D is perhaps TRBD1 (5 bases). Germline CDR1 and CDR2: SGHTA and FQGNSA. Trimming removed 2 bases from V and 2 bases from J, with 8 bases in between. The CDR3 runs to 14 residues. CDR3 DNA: TGTGCCAGCAGCTTACTCGGACACACAGATACGCAGTATTTT. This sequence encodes CASSLLGHTDTQYF.

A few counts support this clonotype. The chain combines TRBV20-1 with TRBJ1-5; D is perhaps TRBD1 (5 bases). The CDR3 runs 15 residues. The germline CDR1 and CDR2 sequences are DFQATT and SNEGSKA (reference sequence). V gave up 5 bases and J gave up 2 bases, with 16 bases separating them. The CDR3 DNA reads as TGCAGTGCTCCCCAACCCCGGGGCGGCAATCAGCCCCAGCATTTT. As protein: CSAPQPRGGNQPQHF.

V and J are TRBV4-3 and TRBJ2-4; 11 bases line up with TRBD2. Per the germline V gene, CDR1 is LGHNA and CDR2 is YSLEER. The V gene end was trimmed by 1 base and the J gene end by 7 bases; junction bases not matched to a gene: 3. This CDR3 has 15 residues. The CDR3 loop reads CASSQGASGRNIQYF. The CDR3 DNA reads TGCGCCAGCAGCCAAGGCGCTAGCGGGAGGAACATTCAGTACTTC.

The DNA of the CDR3 is TGCAGTGTTGAGAGCGGGTGGGCCTACAATGAGCAGTTCTTC. Its protein product is CSVESGWAYNEQFF. J is TRBJ2-1 and V is TRBV20-1; a possible D gene is TRBD2 (6 bases). The CDR3 covers 14 residues. Deletions cut 7 bases from V and 2 bases from J, with 15 bases between. Per the germline V gene, CDR1 is DFQATT and CDR2 is SNEGSKA (reference sequence).

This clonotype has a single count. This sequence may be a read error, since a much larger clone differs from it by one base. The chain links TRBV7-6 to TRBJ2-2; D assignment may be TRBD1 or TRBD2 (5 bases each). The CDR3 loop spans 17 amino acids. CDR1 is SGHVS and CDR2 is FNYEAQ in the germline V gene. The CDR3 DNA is TGTGCCAGCAGCTTAAACGGAGATCCCTTGAACACCGGGGACCTGTTTTTT. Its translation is CASSLNGDPLNTGDLFF.

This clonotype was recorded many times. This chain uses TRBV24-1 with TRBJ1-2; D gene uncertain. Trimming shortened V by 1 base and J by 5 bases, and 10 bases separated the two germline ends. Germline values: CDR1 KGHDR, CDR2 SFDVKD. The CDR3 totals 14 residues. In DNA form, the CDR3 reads TGTGCCACCAGTGATTTAAGTAGAACTTATGGCTACACCTTC. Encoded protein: CATSDLSRTYGYTF.

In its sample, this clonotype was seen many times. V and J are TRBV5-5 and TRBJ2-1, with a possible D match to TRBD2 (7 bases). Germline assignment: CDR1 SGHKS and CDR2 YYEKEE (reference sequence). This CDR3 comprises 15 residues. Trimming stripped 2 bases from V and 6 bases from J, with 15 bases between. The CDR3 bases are TGTGCCAGCAGCTTAGGGGGACTACGGGCCAATGAGCAGTTCTTC. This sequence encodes CASSLGGLRANEQFF. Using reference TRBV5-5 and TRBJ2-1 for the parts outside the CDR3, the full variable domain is DAGVTQSPTHLIKTRGQQVTLRCSPISGHKSVSWYQQVLGQGPQFIFQYYEKEERGRGNFPDRFSARQFPNYSSELNVNALLLGDSALYLCASSLGGLRANEQFFGPGTRLTVL.